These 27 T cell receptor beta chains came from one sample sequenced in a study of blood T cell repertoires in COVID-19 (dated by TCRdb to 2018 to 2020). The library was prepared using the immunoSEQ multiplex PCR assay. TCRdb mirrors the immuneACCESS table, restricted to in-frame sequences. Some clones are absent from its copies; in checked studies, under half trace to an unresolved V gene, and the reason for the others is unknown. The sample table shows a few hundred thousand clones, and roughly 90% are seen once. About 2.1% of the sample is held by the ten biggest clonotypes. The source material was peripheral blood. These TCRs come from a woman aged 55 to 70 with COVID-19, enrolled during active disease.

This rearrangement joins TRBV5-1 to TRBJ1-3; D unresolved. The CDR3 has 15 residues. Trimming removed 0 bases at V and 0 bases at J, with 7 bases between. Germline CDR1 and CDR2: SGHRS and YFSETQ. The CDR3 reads CASSLESVSGNTIYF. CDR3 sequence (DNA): TGCGCCAGCAGCTTGGAATCAGTCTCTGGAAACACCATATATTTT.

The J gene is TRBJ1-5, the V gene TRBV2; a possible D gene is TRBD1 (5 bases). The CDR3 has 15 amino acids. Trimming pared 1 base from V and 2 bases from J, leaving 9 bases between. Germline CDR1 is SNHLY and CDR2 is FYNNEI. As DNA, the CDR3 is TGTGCCAGCAGTGAAGGGCCGGGGGGCAATCAGCCCCAGCATTTT. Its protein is CASSEGPGGNQPQHF.

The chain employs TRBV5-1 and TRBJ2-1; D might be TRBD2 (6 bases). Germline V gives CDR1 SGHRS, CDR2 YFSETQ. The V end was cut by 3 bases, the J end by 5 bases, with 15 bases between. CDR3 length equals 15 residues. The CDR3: CASSYRGSTNNEQFF. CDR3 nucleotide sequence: TGCGCCAGCAGCTACCGGGGGTCAACTAACAATGAGCAGTTCTTC.

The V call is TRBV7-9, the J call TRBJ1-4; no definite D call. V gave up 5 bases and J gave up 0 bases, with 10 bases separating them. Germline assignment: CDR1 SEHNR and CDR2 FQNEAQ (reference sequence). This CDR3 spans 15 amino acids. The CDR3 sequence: CASSPRGTTNEKLFF. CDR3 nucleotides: TGTGCCAGCAGCCCTAGAGGTACAACTAATGAAAAACTGTTTTTT.

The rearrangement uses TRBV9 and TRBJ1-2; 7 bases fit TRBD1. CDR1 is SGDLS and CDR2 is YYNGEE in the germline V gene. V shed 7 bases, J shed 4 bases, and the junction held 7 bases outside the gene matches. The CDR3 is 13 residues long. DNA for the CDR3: TGTGCCAGCGGGGACAGTCGGCTCTATGGCTACACCTTC. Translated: CASGDSRLYGYTF.

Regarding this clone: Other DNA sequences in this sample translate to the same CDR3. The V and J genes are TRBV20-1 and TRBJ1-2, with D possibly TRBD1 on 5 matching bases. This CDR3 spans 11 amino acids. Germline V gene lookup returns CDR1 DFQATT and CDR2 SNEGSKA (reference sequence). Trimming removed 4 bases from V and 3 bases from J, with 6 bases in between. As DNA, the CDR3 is TGCAGTGCTACGGGGGACTATGGCTACACCTTC. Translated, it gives CSATGDYGYTF.

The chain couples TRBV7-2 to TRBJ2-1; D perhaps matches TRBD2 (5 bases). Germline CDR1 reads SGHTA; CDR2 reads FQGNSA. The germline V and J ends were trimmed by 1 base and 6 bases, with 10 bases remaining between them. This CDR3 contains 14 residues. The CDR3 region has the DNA TGTGCCAGCAGCTTAGAGAGCGGCCCCAATGAGCAGTTCTTC. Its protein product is CASSLESGPNEQFF.

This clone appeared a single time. The DNA of the CDR3 is TGTGCCAGCAGCAAGATGGGGCCCGCGAACACCGGGGAGCTGTTTTTT. This translates into CASSKMGPANTGELFF. The V call is TRBV7-3, the J call TRBJ2-2; a possible D gene is TRBD1 (5 bases). There are 16 residues in the CDR3. V lost 5 bases, J lost 0 bases, and 13 bases lay in between. Germline values: CDR1 SGHTA, CDR2 FQGTGA.

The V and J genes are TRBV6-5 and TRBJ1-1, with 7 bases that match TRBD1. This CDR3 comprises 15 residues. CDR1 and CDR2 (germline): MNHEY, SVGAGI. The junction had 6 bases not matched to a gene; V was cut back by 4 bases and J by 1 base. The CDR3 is CASSSGTAPNTEAFF. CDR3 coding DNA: TGTGCCAGCAGTTCGGGGACAGCCCCGAACACTGAAGCTTTCTTT.

The CDR3 DNA is TGTGCCAGCAGTTACTCATGGGGGGGTACGGAGACCCAGTACTTC. This translates into CASSYSWGGTETQYF. V gene TRBV6-6 combines with J gene TRBJ2-5; 7 nucleotides agree with TRBD2. The CDR3 sequence is 15 residues long. The germline gives CDR1 MNHNY, CDR2 SVGAGI (reference sequence). J lost 5 bases, V lost 0 bases, and 6 bases had no gene match.

CDR3 loop: CASSLGPGGTGELFF. The CDR3 DNA reads as TGTGCCAGCAGCTTAGGGCCCGGGGGGACCGGGGAGCTGTTTTTT. V and J are TRBV7-6 and TRBJ2-2; 7 bases fit TRBD2. Trimming removed 1 base from V and 5 bases from J; junction bases left unmatched: 4. This CDR3 is built from 15 residues. Germline CDR1 SGHVS, CDR2 FNYEAQ.

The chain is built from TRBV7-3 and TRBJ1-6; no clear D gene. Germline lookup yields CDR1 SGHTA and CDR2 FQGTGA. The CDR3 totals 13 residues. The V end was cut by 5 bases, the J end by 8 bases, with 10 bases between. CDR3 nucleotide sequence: TGTGCCAGCAGCACAAGTCGGGATTCACCCCTCCACTTT. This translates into CASSTSRDSPLHF.

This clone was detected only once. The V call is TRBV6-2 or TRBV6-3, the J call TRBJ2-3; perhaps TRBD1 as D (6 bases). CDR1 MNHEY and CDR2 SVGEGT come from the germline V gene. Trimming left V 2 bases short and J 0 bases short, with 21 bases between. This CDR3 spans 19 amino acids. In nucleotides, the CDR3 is TGTGCCAGCAGTTACATCCCTTACCTGACAGGATCTAGCACAGATACGCAGTATTTT. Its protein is CASSYIPYLTGSSTDTQYF.

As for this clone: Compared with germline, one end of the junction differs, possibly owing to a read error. CDR3 nucleotide sequence: TGTGCCAGCAGCTTAAGACCGGGGGGAGGTTTT. It is translated as CASSLRPGGGF. The V gene is TRBV7-9, the J gene TRBJ1-4, with D tentatively TRBD1 (5 bases). CDR1 and CDR2 from the germline V gene are SEHNR and FQNEAQ (reference sequence). The CDR3 is 11 amino acids.

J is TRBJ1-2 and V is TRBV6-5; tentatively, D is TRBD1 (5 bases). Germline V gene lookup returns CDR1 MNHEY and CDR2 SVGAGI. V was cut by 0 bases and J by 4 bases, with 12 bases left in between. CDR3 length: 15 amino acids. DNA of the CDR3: TGTGCCAGCAGTTACTCTTCAGGGCCCCTCTATGGCTACACCTTC. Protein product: CASSYSSGPLYGYTF.

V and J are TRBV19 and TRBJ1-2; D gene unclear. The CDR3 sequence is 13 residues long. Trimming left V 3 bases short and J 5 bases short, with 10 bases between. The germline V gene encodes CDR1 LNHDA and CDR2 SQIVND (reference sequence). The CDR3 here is CASSMAEKYGYTF. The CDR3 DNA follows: TGTGCCAGTAGTATGGCGGAGAAATATGGCTACACCTTC.

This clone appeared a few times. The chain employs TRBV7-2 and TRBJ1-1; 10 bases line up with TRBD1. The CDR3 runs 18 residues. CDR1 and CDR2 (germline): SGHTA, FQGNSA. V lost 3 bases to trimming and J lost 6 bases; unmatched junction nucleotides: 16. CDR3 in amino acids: CASSLPGQGPGGLAEAFF. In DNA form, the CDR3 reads TGTGCCAGCAGCTTGCCGGGACAGGGGCCCGGGGGTCTGGCTGAAGCTTTCTTT.

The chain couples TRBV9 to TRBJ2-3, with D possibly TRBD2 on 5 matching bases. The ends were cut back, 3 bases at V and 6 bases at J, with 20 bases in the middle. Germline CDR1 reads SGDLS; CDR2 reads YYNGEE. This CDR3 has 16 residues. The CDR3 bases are TGTGCCAGCAGCGGGTTTGGGAGCAGTAGGCACGATACGCAGTATTTT. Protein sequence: CASSGFGSSRHDTQYF.

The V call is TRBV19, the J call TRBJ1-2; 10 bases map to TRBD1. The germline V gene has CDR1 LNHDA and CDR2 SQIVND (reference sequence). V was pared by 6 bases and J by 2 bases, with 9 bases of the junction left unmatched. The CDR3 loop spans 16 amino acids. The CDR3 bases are TGTGCCAGTAGAACCCCCCGGGACAGGGGCAACTATGGCTACACCTTC. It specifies CASRTPRDRGNYGYTF.

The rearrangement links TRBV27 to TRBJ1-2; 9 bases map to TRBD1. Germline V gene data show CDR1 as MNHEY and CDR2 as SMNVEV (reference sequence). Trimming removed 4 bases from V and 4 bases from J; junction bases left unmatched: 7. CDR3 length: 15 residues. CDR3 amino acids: CASSSGTGWGYGYTF. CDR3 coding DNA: TGTGCCAGCAGTTCAGGGACAGGGTGGGGCTATGGCTACACCTTC.

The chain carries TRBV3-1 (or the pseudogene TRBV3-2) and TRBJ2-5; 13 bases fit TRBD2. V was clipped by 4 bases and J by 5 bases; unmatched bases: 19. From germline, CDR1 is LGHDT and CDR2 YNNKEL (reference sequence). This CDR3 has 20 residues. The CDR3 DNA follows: TGTGCCAGCAGCCGGGGGACTAGCGGGATCAAAGCGGTTTATTCGGAGACCCAGTACTTC. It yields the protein CASSRGTSGIKAVYSETQYF.

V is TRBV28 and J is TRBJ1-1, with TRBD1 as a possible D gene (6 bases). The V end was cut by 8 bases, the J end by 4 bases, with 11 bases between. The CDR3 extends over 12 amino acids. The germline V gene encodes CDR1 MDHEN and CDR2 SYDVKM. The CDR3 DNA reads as TGTGCCAGCTGGGGGCTGCTCACTGAAGCTTTCTTT. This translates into CASWGLLTEAFF.

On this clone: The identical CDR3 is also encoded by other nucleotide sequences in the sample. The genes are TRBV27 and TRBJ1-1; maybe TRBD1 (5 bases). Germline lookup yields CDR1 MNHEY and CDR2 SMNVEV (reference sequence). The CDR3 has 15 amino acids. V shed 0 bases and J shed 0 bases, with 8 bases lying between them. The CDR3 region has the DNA TGTGCCAGCAGTTTATCGCAGGGTCTGAACACTGAAGCTTTCTTT. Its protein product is CASSLSQGLNTEAFF.

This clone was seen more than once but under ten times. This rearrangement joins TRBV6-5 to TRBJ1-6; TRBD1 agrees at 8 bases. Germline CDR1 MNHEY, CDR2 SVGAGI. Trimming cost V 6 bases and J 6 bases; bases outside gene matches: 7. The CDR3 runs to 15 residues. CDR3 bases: TGTGCCAGCAGACGCAGGACAGGGTTTAATTCACCCCTCCACTTT. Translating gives CASRRRTGFNSPLHF.

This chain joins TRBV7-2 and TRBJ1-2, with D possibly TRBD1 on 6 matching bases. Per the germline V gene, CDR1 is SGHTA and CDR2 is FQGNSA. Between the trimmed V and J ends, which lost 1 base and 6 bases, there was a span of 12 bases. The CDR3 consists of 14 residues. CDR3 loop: CASSLDRVVHGYTF. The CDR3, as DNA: TGTGCCAGCAGCTTAGACAGGGTTGTTCATGGCTACACCTTC.

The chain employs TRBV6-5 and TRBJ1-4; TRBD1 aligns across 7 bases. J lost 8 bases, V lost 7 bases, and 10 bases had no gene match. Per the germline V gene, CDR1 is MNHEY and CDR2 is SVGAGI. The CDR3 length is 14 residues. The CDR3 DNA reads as TGTGCCAGCATCCAGGACAGGATGGGGGAAAAACTGTTTTTT. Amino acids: CASIQDRMGEKLFF.

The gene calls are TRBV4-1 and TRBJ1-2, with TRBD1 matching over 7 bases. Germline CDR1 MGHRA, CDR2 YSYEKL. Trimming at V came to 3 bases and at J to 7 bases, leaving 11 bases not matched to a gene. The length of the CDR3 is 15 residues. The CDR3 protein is CASSHVGQDYGGYTF. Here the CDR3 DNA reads TGCGCCAGCAGCCACGTCGGACAGGACTATGGTGGCTACACCTTC.